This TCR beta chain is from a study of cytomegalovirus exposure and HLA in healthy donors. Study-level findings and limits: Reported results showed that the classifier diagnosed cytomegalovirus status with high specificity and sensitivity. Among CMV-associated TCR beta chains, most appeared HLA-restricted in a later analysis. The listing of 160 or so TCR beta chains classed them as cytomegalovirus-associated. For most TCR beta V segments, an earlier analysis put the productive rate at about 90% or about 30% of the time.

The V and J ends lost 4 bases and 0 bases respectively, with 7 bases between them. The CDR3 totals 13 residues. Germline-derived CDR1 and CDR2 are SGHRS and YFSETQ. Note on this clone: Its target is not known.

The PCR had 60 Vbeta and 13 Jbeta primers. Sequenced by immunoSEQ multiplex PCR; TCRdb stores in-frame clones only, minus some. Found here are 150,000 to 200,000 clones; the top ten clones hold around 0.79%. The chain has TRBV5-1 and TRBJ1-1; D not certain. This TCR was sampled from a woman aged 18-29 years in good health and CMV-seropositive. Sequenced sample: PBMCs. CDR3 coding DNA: TGCGCCAGCAGCAGAGGAGTGAACACTGAAGCTTTCTTT. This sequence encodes CASSRGVNTEAFF.